Sequencing of this TCR beta chain was carried out in a study of blood T cells in healthy people across ages. For the second PCR, which ran for about 6 to 11 cycles, a sample-barcoded 5' primer and a J-beta primer mix were used. TCRdb used MiXCR to reprocess the 5' RACE reads, holding one entry per CDR3 protein. The table shows approximately 800,000 distinct CDR3 sequences, with roughly 34% occurring only once. The CDR3 has 15 residues. Germline trimming cut 7 bases from V and 5 bases from J; bases unmatched to any gene: 10. CDR1 is SQVTM and CDR2 is ANQGSEA in the germline V gene. Sequences were obtained from blood. The clonotype was recovered from a man aged 18 to 35 in good health. The chain joins TRBV29-1 to TRBJ2-2, with 10 bases fitting TRBD1. CDR3 protein: CSALRRTGGTGELFF. In DNA, the CDR3 is TGCAGCGCACTACGACGGACAGGGGGAACCGGGGAGCTGTTTTTT.